This TCR beta chain was retrieved from a study of vaccination and CD4 T cells after COVID-19. Turning to the study itself: The peptides that stimulated the cells were overlapping spike peptides from SARS-CoV-2, HCoV-NL63, HCoV-OC43 and HCoV-229E. Whole-study findings and limits: The study found median SARS-CoV-2-reactive clonotypes rising from 21 to 38, not significantly. A median roughly 86% of convalescent patients' SARS-CoV-2-reactive clones emerged only after vaccination.

In this sample, this clonotype turned up a few times. Its antigen is not known. The CDR3 contains 15 residues. Trimming removed 1 base from V and 7 bases from J, with 16 bases in between. Germline lookup yields CDR1 SGHTA and CDR2 FQGNSA. Researchers used the Oncomine TCR Beta short-read assay to sequence DNA from cultured CD4+ T cells. TCRdb called the PCR reads again in MiXCR, with one record for every CDR3 protein. Of 9,500 to 10,000 distinct CDR3 sequences detected, roughly 44% appear once; the ten largest clones hold more than 9%. The treatment: roughly 11-day PBMC culture with coronavirus spike peptide pools or control peptides (ViraFEST assay).

The J gene is TRBJ1-1, the V gene TRBV7-2, with D maybe TRBD1 (5 bases). Material: CD4+ T cells from blood, cultured in vitro. The receptor comes from a human donor who had recovered from COVID-19. The CDR3 protein is CASSLVHGALGEAFF. The CDR3 nucleotides are TGTGCCAGCAGCTTAGTTCACGGGGCACTGGGTGAAGCTTTCTTT.